Listed below are T cell receptor beta chains from one sample, sequenced in a study of blood T cell repertoires in COVID-19. Profiled with immunoSEQ multiplex PCR; TCRdb holds only in-frame clones, not every one. Of 350,000 to 400,000 clones listed, less than 90% are singletons. The sample taken for sequencing was PBMCs or T cells enriched from blood (not recorded which). All receptors derive from a woman aged 25 to 45 who had recovered from COVID-19. Each CDR3 is given with its conserved first and last residue. The D gene is left open where the match is weak. The size field is filled for only some rows; it gives once, few, many or a size class.

clone size,J gene,V gene,D gene,CDR3 protein,CDR3 DNA
.,TRBJ2-1,TRBV24-1,TRBD1,CATSDLVSPTGACHHPTLNEQFF,TGTGCCACCAGTGATTTAGTTTCGCCGACAGGGGCCTGTCATCACCCCACCCTCAATGAGCAGTTCTTC
.,TRBJ1-1,TRBV9,.,CASSSGGMNTEAFF,TGTGCCAGCAGCTCGGGGGGGATGAACACTGAAGCTTTCTTT
few,TRBJ1-5,TRBV27,.,CASRPIQGRSNQPQHF,TGTGCCAGCAGACCAATCCAGGGTAGGAGCAATCAGCCCCAGCATTTT
.,TRBJ2-2,TRBV27,.,CASSLSRGSTGELFF,TGTGCCAGCAGTTTATCCCGGGGGTCCACCGGGGAGCTGTTTTTT
.,TRBJ1-1,TRBV6-5,.,CASMDIWTVNTEAFF,TGTGCCAGTATGGACATCTGGACAGTCAACACTGAAGCTTTCTTT
.,TRBJ1-2,TRBV3-1/TRBV3-2,.,CASSQEWGVGGYTF,TGTGCCAGCAGCCAAGAGTGGGGAGTTGGAGGCTACACCTTC
.,TRBJ1-5,TRBV4-2,TRBD1,CASSQGTGGGDQPQHF,TGTGCCAGCAGCCAGGGAACAGGGGGAGGAGATCAGCCCCAGCATTTT
.,TRBJ2-1,TRBV5-4,.,CASSFPLQGSLRTEQFF,TGTGCCAGCAGCTTTCCCCTGCAGGGATCTTTGAGGACGGAGCAGTTCTTC
once,TRBJ2-7,TRBV7-2,TRBD2,CASSLFRSGRDEQYF,TGTGCCAGCAGCTTATTCAGGAGCGGGAGGGACGAGCAGTACTTC
.,TRBJ1-6,TRBV3-1/TRBV3-2,.,CASSQGPGANSPLHF,TGTGCCAGCAGCCAAGGTCCAGGGGCCAATTCACCCCTCCACTTT
.,TRBJ2-7,TRBV7-9,TRBD1,CASSDWDRAYEQYF,TGTGCCAGCAGCGATTGGGACAGGGCCTACGAGCAGTACTTC
once,TRBJ2-7,TRBV5-4,TRBD2,CASSRGLAGNYEQYF,TGTGCCAGCAGCCGTGGACTAGCGGGGAACTACGAGCAGTACTTC
.,TRBJ2-5,TRBV5-8,TRBD2,CASSLAGTSGGETQYF,TGTGCCAGCAGCTTGGCCGGGACTAGCGGGGGGGAGACCCAGTACTTC
.,TRBJ1-5,TRBV7-2,.,CASSPRWNQPQHF,TGTGCCAGCAGCCCCCGGTGGAATCAGCCCCAGCATTTT
once,TRBJ1-5,TRBV6-5,.,CASSPGGAQPQHF,TGTGCCAGCAGTCCTGGGGGGGCGCAGCCCCAGCATTTT
.,TRBJ1-4,TRBV2,.,CASSVGLLNEKLFF,TGTGCCAGCAGTGTTGGACTGTTAAATGAAAAACTGTTTTTT
.,TRBJ2-4,TRBV11-1,.,CASSPALAKNIQYF,TGTGCCAGCAGCCCCGCGTTAGCCAAAAACATTCAGTACTTC
.,TRBJ2-6,TRBV7-9,.,CASSRTGVLTF,TGTGCCAGCAGCCGTACAGGAGTCCTGACTTTC
.,TRBJ1-6,TRBV9,TRBD1,CASSGQGIEGAPLHF,TGTGCCAGCAGCGGACAGGGGATCGAAGGCGCGCCCCTCCACTTT
.,TRBJ2-2,TRBV19,.,CASSSANTGELFF,TGTGCCAGTAGTTCGGCGAACACCGGGGAGCTGTTTTTT
.,TRBJ2-7,TRBV10-1,TRBD2,CASSSSGRSSYEQYF,TGCGCCAGCAGTAGTAGCGGGAGAAGTTCCTACGAGCAGTACTTC
.,TRBJ2-7,TRBV11-2,.,CASSPIKQYEQYF,TGTGCCAGCAGCCCCATCAAACAATACGAGCAGTACTTC
.,TRBJ2-3,TRBV3-1/TRBV3-2,TRBD2,CASSPSSGFTDTQYF,TGTGCCAGCAGCCCCTCTAGCGGGTTCACAGATACGCAGTATTTT
once,TRBJ2-1,TRBV7-9,.,CASSLALGNSHNEQFF,TGTGCCAGCAGCTTAGCGCTCGGGAATTCCCACAATGAGCAGTTCTTC
.,TRBJ2-3,TRBV24-1,TRBD2,CATSDSRGAGTDTQYF,TGTGCCACCAGTGACTCGCGGGGGGCTGGCACAGATACGCAGTATTTT
.,TRBJ2-7,TRBV10-1,TRBD1,CARRGTGRYEQYF,TGCGCCCGGCGAGGGACAGGGAGGTACGAGCAGTACTTC
few,TRBJ1-1,TRBV5-1,TRBD1,CASSSGSTGVATEAFF,TGCGCCAGCAGCTCTGGGTCCACAGGGGTTGCCACTGAAGCTTTCTTT
.,TRBJ1-6,TRBV10-2,.,CASQDGLRNSPLHF,TGCGCCAGCCAAGACGGGTTGAGAAATTCACCCCTCCACTTT
.,TRBJ2-1,TRBV10-3,TRBD2,CAISGGGGAYNEQFF,TGTGCCATCAGTGGAGGCGGGGGGGCCTACAATGAGCAGTTCTTC
.,TRBJ1-2,TRBV11-1,.,CASSFQRGGVGYGYTF,TGTGCCAGCAGCTTCCAACGCGGCGGGGTAGGGTATGGCTACACCTTC
.,TRBJ1-2,TRBV2,.,CASGRTFVYGYTF,TGTGCCAGCGGCCGCACATTCGTCTATGGCTACACCTTC